These T cell receptor beta chains were read from a single sample in a study of blood T cell repertoires in COVID-19. The table came from immunoSEQ multiplex PCR; TCRdb's copy has only in-frame clones and leaves some out. The profile covers a few hundred thousand clones, with approximately 79% appearing a single time and around 3.9% taken by the ten largest. Sequencing was carried out using PBMCs or T cells enriched from blood (not recorded which). The receptors originated from a young man with acute COVID-19. The CDR3 runs from the conserved cysteine through the conserved F or W. The D gene is left open where the match is weak. For some rows the clone size is stated as once, few or many, or as a class when expanded; others skip it.

d_call j_call clone_size v_call cdr3_nt cdr3_aa
- TRBJ2-1 once TRBV6-5 TGTGCCGCTAAGTCCCTGGACAGAGCCTACAATGAGCAGTTCTTC CAAKSLDRAYNEQFF
- TRBJ2-1 - TRBV9 TGTGCCAGCAGCGCCCCTCCGTCTCCCCTATACAATGAGCAGTTCTTC CASSAPPSPLYNEQFF
- TRBJ1-1 - TRBV19 TGTGCCAGTAGTATTGGGGAGATAGCCACTGAAGCTTTCTTT CASSIGEIATEAFF
TRBD2 TRBJ2-1 - TRBV3-1/TRBV3-2 TGTGCCAGCAGCCAAGATGCGGGGGTTCAGAATGAGCAGTTCTTC CASSQDAGVQNEQFF
TRBD2 TRBJ2-2 - TRBV11-2 TGTGCCAGCAGCCGACTAGCGGGGGGGCTAGGGGAGCTGTTTTTT CASSRLAGGLGELFF
TRBD2 TRBJ2-2 - TRBV7-3 TGTGCCAGCAGTGAGGGGACTAGCGGGAGTAGGGCCGGGGAGCTGTTTTTT CASSEGTSGSRAGELFF
- TRBJ2-1 - TRBV2 TGTGCCAGCAGTGAGGGAGTCCCCCCCTACAATGAGCAGTTCTTC CASSEGVPPYNEQFF
- TRBJ1-2 - TRBV25-1 TGTGCCAGCAGTGAAGCAGTGGGCGGGGATAAAGCTAACTATGGCTACACCTTC CASSEAVGGDKANYGYTF
- TRBJ2-1 - TRBV27 TGTGCCAGCCGCACGCGTACAGGTGAGCAGTTCTTC CASRTRTGEQFF
- TRBJ2-3 - TRBV20-1 TGCAGTGCTAGTAGGAGCGGCCCGTTCGCAGATACGCAGTATTTT CSASRSGPFADTQYF
TRBD1 TRBJ1-1 - TRBV5-1 TGCGCCAGCAGCCTTGGACAGGGTGAAGCTTTCTTT CASSLGQGEAFF
- TRBJ2-3 - TRBV5-1 TGCGCCAGCAGCATCTCCGGGACTCCTGGGGCAGATACGCAGTATTTT CASSISGTPGADTQYF
- TRBJ1-6 - TRBV2 TGTGCCAGCAGTGACTCCAGGGGACCCTCACCCCTCCACTTT CASSDSRGPSPLHF
- TRBJ2-1 - TRBV13 TGTGCCAGCAGCTCCCGTTTCTTTGAGCAGTTCTTC CASSSRFFEQFF
- TRBJ1-2 - TRBV3-1/TRBV3-2 TGTGCCAGCAGCCAAATTCTCAGGGACTCTGGCTACACCTTC CASSQILRDSGYTF
- TRBJ1-2 - TRBV24-1 TGTGCCACCGACAGGACCCGAAGAGGGGATGGCTACACCTTC CATDRTRRGDGYTF
TRBD2 TRBJ2-1 - TRBV3-1/TRBV3-2 TGTGCCAGCAGCCAAGCTGATGGGACTAGCGGGAAGGAAAATGAGCAGTTCTTC CASSQADGTSGKENEQFF
- TRBJ1-2 - TRBV4-2 TGTGCCAGCAGCCAAGAGGGCAGCACCGTCTATGGCTACACCTTC CASSQEGSTVYGYTF
- TRBJ2-6 once TRBV9 TGTGCCAGCAGCCCCCCAGGCGGGGCCAACGTCCTGACTTTC CASSPPGGANVLTF
TRBD2 TRBJ2-1 - TRBV5-1 TGCGCCAGCAGCTCGGGGGACGGCGGGGGGCTGGACAATGAGCAGTTCTTC CASSSGDGGGLDNEQFF
- TRBJ1-6 - TRBV7-3 TGTGCCAGCAGCTTAGCGGCTTTTTCACCCCTCCACTTT CASSLAAFSPLHF
TRBD1 TRBJ1-1 - TRBV3-1/TRBV3-2 TGTGCCAGCAGCCAAGACTACCCCGGGACAGGGACTTTCTTT CASSQDYPGTGTFF
- TRBJ2-1 - TRBV5-1 TGCGCCAGCAGCATTCTACAGGACAATGAGCAGTTCTTC CASSILQDNEQFF
- TRBJ1-1 - TRBV30 TGTGCCTGGAGTACGACAGCGATGAACACTGAAGCTTTCTTT CAWSTTAMNTEAFF
- TRBJ1-2 few TRBV29-1 TGCAGCGTTGAAGAGACAGGCTATGGCTACACCTTC CSVEETGYGYTF
TRBD2 TRBJ2-1 - TRBV5-4 TGTGCCAGCAGCTCGCGGCGGGGGGACAATGAGCAGTTCTTC CASSSRRGDNEQFF
- TRBJ1-1 - TRBV7-3 TGTGCCAGCAGCTTACAGGGGTCTGGCACTGAAGCTTTCTTT CASSLQGSGTEAFF
TRBD2 TRBJ2-5 - TRBV4-1 TGCGCCAGCAGCCCCACGGCGGGAGGCGCGGTCCCAGAGACCCAGTACTTC CASSPTAGGAVPETQYF
TRBD1 TRBJ1-4 few TRBV9 TGTGCCAGCAGCGCCCACTGGGGACAGGGGGAAAAACTGTTTTTT CASSAHWGQGEKLFF
TRBD2 TRBJ2-1 - TRBV7-3 TGTGCCAGCAGCTTAAAAGCGGGAGGGGGTGAGCAGTTCTTC CASSLKAGGGEQFF
- TRBJ1-5 - TRBV12-5 TGTGCTAGTGGTCCCCAACAGGGAGCGGGGAATCAGCCCCAGCATTTT CASGPQQGAGNQPQHF
- TRBJ1-1 - TRBV6-6 TGTGCCGGGAGGGGCAGAACCACTGAAGCTTTCTTT CAGRGRTTEAFF
TRBD2 TRBJ2-3 - TRBV5-1 TGTGCCAGCAGCCCGAGACTAGCGGGAGGGCAAGATACGCAGTATTTT CASSPRLAGGQDTQYF
TRBD1 TRBJ1-3 few TRBV27 TGTGCCAGCAGGAAGCTGACGGACAGGAGAAACACCATATATTTT CASRKLTDRRNTIYF
TRBD1 TRBJ1-1 - TRBV4-2 TGTGTCAGCAGCCAAGATTTGGCAGGGGGGTTAGCTTTCTTT CVSSQDLAGGLAFF
TRBD1 TRBJ2-3 - TRBV10-1 TGCGCCAGCAGTCCTAGGGACAGGGGAGATACGCAGTATTTT CASSPRDRGDTQYF
TRBD1 TRBJ1-2 - TRBV19 TGTGCCAGTAGTAATCCAGGGGGAGTCTACGGCTACACCTTC CASSNPGGVYGYTF
- TRBJ2-1 - TRBV18 TGTGCCAGCTCACCTGAACTCCTTTACAATGAGCAGTTCTTC CASSPELLYNEQFF
TRBD1 TRBJ1-5 - TRBV7-9 TGTGCCAGCAGCTACAGGGGGGAAGGACAGCCCCAGCATTTT CASSYRGEGQPQHF
- TRBJ1-2 - TRBV28 TGTGCCAGCAGCCCCAGCTATGGCTACACCTTC CASSPSYGYTF
TRBD1 TRBJ2-1 - TRBV7-3 TGTGCCAGCAGCTCCGCCTTCTTGTCACAGGGGGCTCGGGTCGGCTACAATGAGCAGTTCTTC CASSSAFLSQGARVGYNEQFF
TRBD1 TRBJ1-2 - TRBV6-5 TGTGCCAGCAGTTACGGACAGGTATATGGCTACACCTTC CASSYGQVYGYTF
TRBD1 TRBJ1-2 - TRBV18 TGTGCCAGCTCACCACCCTTACAGGGGGTTTATGGCTACACCTTC CASSPPLQGVYGYTF
- TRBJ1-2 - TRBV7-9 TGTGCCAGCAGCTCTTTGTTTTGGCAGAACTATGGCTACACCTTC CASSSLFWQNYGYTF
- TRBJ1-3 - TRBV4-2 TGTGCCAGCAGCACTAATCCGAGCTCTGGAAACACCATATATTTT CASSTNPSSGNTIYF
TRBD2 TRBJ2-1 - TRBV11-2 TGTGCCAGCAGCTTCCTAGCGGGAGTCCTATCAGACAATGAGCAGTTCTTC CASSFLAGVLSDNEQFF
- TRBJ1-2 - TRBV29-1 TGCAGCGTTGGGGGGACAACGGGCTACACCTTC CSVGGTTGYTF
TRBD2 TRBJ2-2 - TRBV24-1 TGTGCCCCCAGTGATCGCCGGGGGGGGGTGGTCACCGGGGAGCTGTTTTTT CAPSDRRGGVVTGELFF
TRBD2 TRBJ2-1 - TRBV27 TGTGCCAGCAGTGCCACCAGGACTAGCGGGGCGCTGGAAGGGCAGTTCTTC CASSATRTSGALEGQFF
- TRBJ1-2 - TRBV2 TGTGCCAGCAAACAGGGCGGCTATGGCTACACCTTC CASKQGGYGYTF
- TRBJ1-1 - TRBV3-1/TRBV3-2 TGTGCCAGCAGCCCTTGGCGGTCCCAAGGCACTGAAGCTTTCTTT CASSPWRSQGTEAFF
- TRBJ2-1 - TRBV3-1/TRBV3-2 TGTGCCAGCAGCCTCGGGGGTTCGGGGAATGAGCAGTTCTTC CASSLGGSGNEQFF
- TRBJ1-4 - TRBV10-1 TGCGCCAGCAGCCCACTGAAGAACGGTGAAAAACTGTTTTTT CASSPLKNGEKLFF
- TRBJ2-2 once TRBV30 TGCCAAGGAGAAAGCGGGTCTTACACCGGGGAGCTGTTTTTT CQGESGSYTGELFF
- TRBJ1-2 - TRBV4-3 TGCGCCAGCAGCCAAGTCCCGCCGGAGGGCTACACCTTC CASSQVPPEGYTF
- TRBJ1-1 many TRBV6-1 TGTGCCAGCAGTGAAGCGGCGACAGGGAACACTGAAGCTTTCTTT CASSEAATGNTEAFF
- TRBJ1-6 - TRBV7-9 TGTGCCAGCAGCTTTGACAGTTCACCCCTCCACTTT CASSFDSSPLHF
- TRBJ1-1 - TRBV6-5 TGTGCCAGCACCGAGGGGGGGTGGGGCACTGAAGCTTTCTTT CASTEGGWGTEAFF
- TRBJ2-5 - TRBV5-1 TGCGCCAGCAGCTCAGGGGTCCCGGAGACCCAGTACTTC CASSSGVPETQYF